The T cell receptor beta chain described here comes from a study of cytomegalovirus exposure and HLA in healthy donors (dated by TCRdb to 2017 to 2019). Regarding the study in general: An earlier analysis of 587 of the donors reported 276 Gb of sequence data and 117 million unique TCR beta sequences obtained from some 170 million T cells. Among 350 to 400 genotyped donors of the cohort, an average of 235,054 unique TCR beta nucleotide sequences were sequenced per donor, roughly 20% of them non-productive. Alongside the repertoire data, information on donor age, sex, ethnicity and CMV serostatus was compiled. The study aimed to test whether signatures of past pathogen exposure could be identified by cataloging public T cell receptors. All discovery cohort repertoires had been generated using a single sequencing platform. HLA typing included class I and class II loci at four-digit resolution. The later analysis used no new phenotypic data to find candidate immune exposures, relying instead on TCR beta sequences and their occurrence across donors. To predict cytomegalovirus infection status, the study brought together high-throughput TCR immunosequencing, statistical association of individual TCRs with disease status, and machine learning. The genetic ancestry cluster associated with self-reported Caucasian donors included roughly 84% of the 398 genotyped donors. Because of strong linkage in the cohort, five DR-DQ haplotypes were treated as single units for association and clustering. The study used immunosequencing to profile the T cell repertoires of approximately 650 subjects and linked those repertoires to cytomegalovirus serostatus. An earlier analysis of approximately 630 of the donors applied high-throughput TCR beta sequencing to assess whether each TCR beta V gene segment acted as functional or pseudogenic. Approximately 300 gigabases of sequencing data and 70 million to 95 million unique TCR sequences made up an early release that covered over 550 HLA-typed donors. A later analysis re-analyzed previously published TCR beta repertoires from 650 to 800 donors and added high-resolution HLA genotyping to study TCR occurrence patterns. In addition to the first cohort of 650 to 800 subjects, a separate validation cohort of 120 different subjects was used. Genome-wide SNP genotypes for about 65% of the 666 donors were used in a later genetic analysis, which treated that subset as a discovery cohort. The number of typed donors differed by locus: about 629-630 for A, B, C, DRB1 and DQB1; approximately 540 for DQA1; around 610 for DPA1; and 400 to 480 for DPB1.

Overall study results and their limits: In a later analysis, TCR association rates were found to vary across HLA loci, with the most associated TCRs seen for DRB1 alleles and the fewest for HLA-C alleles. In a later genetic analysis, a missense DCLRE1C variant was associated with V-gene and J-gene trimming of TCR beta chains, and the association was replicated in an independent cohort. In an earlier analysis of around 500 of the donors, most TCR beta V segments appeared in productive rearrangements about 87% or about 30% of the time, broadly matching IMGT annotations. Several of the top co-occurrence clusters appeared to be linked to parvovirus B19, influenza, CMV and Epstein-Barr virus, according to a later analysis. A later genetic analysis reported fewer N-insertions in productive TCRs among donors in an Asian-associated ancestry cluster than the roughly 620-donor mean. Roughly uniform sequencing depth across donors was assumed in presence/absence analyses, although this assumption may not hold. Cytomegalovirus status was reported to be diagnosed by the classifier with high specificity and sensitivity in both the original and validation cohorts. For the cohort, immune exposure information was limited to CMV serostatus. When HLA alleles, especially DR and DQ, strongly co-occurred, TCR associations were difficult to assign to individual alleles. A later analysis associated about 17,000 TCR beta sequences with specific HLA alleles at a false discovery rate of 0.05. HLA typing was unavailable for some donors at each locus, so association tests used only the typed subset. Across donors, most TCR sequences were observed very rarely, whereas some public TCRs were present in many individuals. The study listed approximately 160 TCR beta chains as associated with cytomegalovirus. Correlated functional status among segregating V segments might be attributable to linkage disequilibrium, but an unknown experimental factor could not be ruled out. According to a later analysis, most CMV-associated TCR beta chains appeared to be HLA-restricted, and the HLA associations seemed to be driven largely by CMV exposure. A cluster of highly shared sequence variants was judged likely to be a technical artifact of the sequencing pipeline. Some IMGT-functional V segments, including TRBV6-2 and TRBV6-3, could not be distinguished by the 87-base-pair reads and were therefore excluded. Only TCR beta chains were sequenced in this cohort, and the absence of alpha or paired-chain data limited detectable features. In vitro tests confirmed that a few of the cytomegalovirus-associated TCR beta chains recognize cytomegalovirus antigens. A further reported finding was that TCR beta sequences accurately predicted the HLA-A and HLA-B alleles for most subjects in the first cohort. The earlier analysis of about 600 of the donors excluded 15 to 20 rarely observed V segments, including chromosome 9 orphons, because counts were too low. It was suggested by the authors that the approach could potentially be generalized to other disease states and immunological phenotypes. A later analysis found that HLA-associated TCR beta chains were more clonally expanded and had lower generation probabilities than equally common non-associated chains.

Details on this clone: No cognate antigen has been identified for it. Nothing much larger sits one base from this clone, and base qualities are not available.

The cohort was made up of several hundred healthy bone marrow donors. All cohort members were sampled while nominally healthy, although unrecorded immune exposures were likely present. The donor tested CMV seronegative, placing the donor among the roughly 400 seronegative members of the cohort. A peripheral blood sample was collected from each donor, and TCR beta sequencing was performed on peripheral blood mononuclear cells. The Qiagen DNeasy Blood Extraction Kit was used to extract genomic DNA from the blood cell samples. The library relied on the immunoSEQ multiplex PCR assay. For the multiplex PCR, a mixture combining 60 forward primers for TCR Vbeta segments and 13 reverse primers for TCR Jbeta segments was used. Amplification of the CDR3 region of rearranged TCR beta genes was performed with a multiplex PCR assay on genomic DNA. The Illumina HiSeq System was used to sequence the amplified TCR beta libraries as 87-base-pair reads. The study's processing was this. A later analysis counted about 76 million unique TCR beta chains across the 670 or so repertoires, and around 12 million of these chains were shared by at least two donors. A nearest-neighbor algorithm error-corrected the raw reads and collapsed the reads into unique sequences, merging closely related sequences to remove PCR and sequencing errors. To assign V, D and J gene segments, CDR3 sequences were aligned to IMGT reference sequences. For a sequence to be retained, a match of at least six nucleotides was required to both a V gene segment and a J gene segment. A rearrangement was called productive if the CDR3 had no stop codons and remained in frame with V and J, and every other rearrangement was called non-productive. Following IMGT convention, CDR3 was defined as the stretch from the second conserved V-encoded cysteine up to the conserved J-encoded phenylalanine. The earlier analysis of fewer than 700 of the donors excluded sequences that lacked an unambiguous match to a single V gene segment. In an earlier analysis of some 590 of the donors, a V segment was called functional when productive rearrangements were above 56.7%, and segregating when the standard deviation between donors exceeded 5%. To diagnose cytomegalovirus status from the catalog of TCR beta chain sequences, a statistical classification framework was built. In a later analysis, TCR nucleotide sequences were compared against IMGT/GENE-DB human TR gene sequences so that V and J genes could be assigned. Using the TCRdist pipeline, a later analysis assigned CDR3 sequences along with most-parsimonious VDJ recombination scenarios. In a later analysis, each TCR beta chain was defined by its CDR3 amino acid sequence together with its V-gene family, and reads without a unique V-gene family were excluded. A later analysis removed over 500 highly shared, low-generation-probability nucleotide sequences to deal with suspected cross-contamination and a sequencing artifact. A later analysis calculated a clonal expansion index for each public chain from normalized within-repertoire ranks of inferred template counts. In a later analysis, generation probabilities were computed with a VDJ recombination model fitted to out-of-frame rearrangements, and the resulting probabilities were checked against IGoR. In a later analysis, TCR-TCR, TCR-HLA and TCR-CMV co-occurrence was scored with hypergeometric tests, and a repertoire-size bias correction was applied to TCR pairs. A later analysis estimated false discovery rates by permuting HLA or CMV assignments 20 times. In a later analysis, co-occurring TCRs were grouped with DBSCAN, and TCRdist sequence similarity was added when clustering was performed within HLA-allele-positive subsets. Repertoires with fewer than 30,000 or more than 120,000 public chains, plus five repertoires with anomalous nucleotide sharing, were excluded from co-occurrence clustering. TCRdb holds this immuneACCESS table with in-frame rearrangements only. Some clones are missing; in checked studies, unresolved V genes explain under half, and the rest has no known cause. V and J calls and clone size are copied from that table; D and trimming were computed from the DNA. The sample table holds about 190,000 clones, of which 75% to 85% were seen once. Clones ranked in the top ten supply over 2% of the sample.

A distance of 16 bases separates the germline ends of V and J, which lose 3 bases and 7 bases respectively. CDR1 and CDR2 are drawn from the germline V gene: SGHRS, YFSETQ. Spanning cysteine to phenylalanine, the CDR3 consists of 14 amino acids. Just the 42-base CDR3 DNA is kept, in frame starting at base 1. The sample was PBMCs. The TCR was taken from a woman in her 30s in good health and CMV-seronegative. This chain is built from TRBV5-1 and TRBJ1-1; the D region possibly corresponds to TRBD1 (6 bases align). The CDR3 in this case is CASSWTAGDVEAFF. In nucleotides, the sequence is TGCGCCAGCAGCTGGACAGCGGGGGACGTTGAAGCTTTCTTT.